A single sample gave rise to the 19 T cell receptor beta chains below, sequenced in a study of blood T cell repertoires in COVID-19. Produced via immunoSEQ multiplex PCR; TCRdb's table is partial and in-frame only. The sample shows about 44,000 clones, about 86% of them seen only once. The sequenced material came from peripheral blood. The origin of the receptors is a human donor in a cohort sampled during active COVID-19.

This clone was detected once. V usage is TRBV19 and J usage is TRBJ2-3, with D possibly being TRBD2 (7 bases). Trimming shortened V by 4 bases and J by 0 bases, and 20 bases separated the two germline ends. This CDR3 contains 18 residues. Germline CDR1 and CDR2: LNHDA and SQIVND (reference sequence). The CDR3 spells CASSTPRGASLSTDTQYF. CDR3 DNA: TGTGCCAGTAGTACCCCCCGGGGGGCTAGCCTGAGCACAGATACGCAGTATTTT.

The V call is TRBV27, the J call TRBJ2-1; TRBD2 is a possible D gene (7 bases). The V end lost 3 bases, the J end lost 10 bases, and 16 bases lay between the germline ends. The CDR3 is made up of 14 amino acids. CDR1 MNHEY and CDR2 SMNVEV come from the germline V gene (reference sequence). CDR3 amino acids: CASSFGGGAVEQFF. In DNA form, the CDR3 reads TGTGCCAGCAGTTTTGGAGGGGGGGCGGTCGAGCAGTTCTTC.

This sequence joins TRBV5-6 and TRBJ2-2; 10 nucleotides match TRBD1. With 4 bases clipped from V and 5 bases from J, the junction kept 8 bases outside the gene matches. The CDR3 covers 16 residues. Germline CDR1 SGHDT, CDR2 YYEEEE. CDR3 amino acids: CASSDSGQGDTGELFF. The CDR3 DNA follows: TGTGCCAGCAGCGACTCCGGACAGGGGGATACCGGGGAGCTGTTTTTT.

The chain carries TRBV19 and TRBJ2-1; D is possibly TRBD1 (6 bases). CDR1 LNHDA and CDR2 SQIVND come from the germline V gene (reference sequence). V was cut by 4 bases and J by 8 bases, with 15 bases left in between. This CDR3 is 14 amino acids long. The CDR3 bases are TGTGCCAGTAGTAATCAGGGGTCCGGCGATGAGCAGTTCTTC. Protein sequence: CASSNQGSGDEQFF.

This chain links TRBV10-3 with TRBJ1-3; D uncertain. V dropped 6 bases and J dropped 8 bases, with 8 bases sitting between them. The CDR3 consists of 11 residues. The germline V gene has CDR1 ENHRY and CDR2 SYGVKD. CDR3 bases: TGTGCCATCAGGGACTTAGACACCATATATTTT. It encodes CAIRDLDTIYF.

The chain links TRBV30 to TRBJ2-7; D is ambiguous. This CDR3 has 11 amino acids. The germline V and J ends were trimmed by 2 bases and 5 bases, with 7 bases remaining between them. Per germline, CDR1 GTSNPN and CDR2 SVGIG (reference sequence). The CDR3 here is CAWSNSHEQYF. For the CDR3, the DNA is TGTGCCTGGAGTAACAGCCACGAGCAGTACTTC.

The chain is built from TRBV5-1 and TRBJ2-3, with 7 bases fitting TRBD2. This CDR3 has 14 amino acids. V gave up 4 bases and J gave up 4 bases; unmatched junction bases: 6. Germline-derived CDR1 and CDR2 are SGHRS and YFSETQ. CDR3 sequence: CASSRTRGPDTQYF. In DNA form, the CDR3 reads TGCGCCAGCAGCCGGACTAGAGGGCCAGATACGCAGTATTTT.

V and J are TRBV19 and TRBJ1-5; D not resolved. This CDR3 spans 17 amino acids. The V gene lost 1 base and the J gene lost 4 bases, with 17 bases spanning the gap. Germline values: CDR1 LNHDA, CDR2 SQIVND (reference sequence). CDR3 sequence (DNA): TGTGCCAGTAGTATAGTCCTTTCCCCCCGGGGTAATCAGCCCCAGCATTTT. This encodes CASSIVLSPRGNQPQHF.

The chain joins TRBV6-2 or TRBV6-3 to TRBJ2-3, with no clear D. CDR1 and CDR2 from the germline V gene are MNHEY and SVGEGT. V lost 6 bases and J 3 bases, leaving 13 bases between the germline ends. There are 14 residues in the CDR3. This CDR3 reads CASSLTKRTDTQYF. The DNA of the CDR3 is TGTGCCAGCAGCCTCACTAAGAGGACAGATACGCAGTATTTT.

This clone has only a few counts. The chain uses TRBV18 and TRBJ2-5; the D gene is possibly TRBD2 (6 bases). Germline V gene lookup returns CDR1 KGHSH and CDR2 LQKENI. V was pared by 5 bases and J by 2 bases, with 12 bases between. The CDR3 extends over 14 amino acids. This CDR3 is CASSARGLQETQYF. DNA of the CDR3: TGTGCCAGCTCAGCCCGGGGACTGCAAGAGACCCAGTACTTC.

This clone was observed a handful of times. V usage is TRBV23-1 and J usage is TRBJ2-7, with D maybe TRBD1 (5 bases). TRBV23-1 belongs to the ORF category, with a function that is uncertain. This CDR3 is built from 15 residues. V was cut by 8 bases and J by 2 bases, with 19 bases left in between. The CDR3 DNA reads as TGCGCCAGCCTATCCCCCTGGGCAGGGACCTACGAGCAGTACGTC. Translation: CASLSPWAGTYEQYV.

The chain is built from TRBV4-3 and TRBJ2-7; 9 bases line up with TRBD1. The V gene end was trimmed by 3 bases and the J gene end by 2 bases; junction bases not matched to a gene: 2. Germline lookup yields CDR1 LGHNA and CDR2 YSLEER. The CDR3 runs 14 residues. The CDR3: CASSQDRGPYEQYF. In DNA, the CDR3 is TGCGCCAGCAGCCAGGACAGGGGCCCCTACGAGCAGTACTTC.

V usage is TRBV4-1 and J usage is TRBJ1-5; D is undetermined. CDR1 and CDR2 from the germline V gene are MGHRA and YSYEKL. The ends were cut back, 4 bases at V and 5 bases at J, with 12 bases in the middle. The CDR3 length is 14 residues. The CDR3 coding sequence is TGCGCCAGCAGCCTAGTTCCGGGAGATCAGCCCCAGCATTTT. It is translated as CASSLVPGDQPQHF.

V is TRBV30 and J is TRBJ1-4, with D unclear. Germline V CDR1 and CDR2: GTSNPN, SVGIG (reference sequence). V dropped 0 bases and J dropped 7 bases, with 6 bases sitting between them. CDR3 length: 12 residues. CDR3: CAWSVIREKLFF. CDR3 DNA sequence: TGTGCCTGGAGTGTAATCCGTGAAAAACTGTTTTTT.

This clone showed up just once. V is TRBV5-1 and J is TRBJ1-1, with a possible D match to TRBD1 (5 bases). V was shortened by 4 bases and J by 11 bases, with 18 bases between the two germline ends. Germline V gene sequence: CDR1 SGHRS, CDR2 YFSETQ. The CDR3 runs 13 residues. The CDR3: CASSLGGGESAFF. CDR3 in DNA: TGCGCCAGCAGCCTGGGCGGGGGGGAATCCGCTTTCTTT.

The chain is built from TRBV5-6 and TRBJ2-3; perhaps TRBD2 as D (5 bases). Looked up from germline, CDR1 is SGHDT and CDR2 is YYEEEE. Deletions cut 1 base from V and 1 base from J, with 10 bases between. This CDR3 is 15 amino acids long. CDR3 coding DNA: TGTGCCAGCAGCTTGCTAGCTTACGGCACAGATACGCAGTATTTT. Protein sequence: CASSLLAYGTDTQYF.

The table lists this clone with a count of one. The gene calls are TRBV5-1 and TRBJ1-2; 7 nucleotides line up with TRBD1. V trimming: 4 bases; J trimming: 6 bases; junction bases outside the gene matches: 9. Looked up from germline, CDR1 is SGHRS and CDR2 is YFSETQ. The CDR3 covers 14 residues. The DNA for the CDR3 is TGCGCCAGCAGCCTAGGGGACAGAGAAGATGGCTACACCTTC. Its protein is CASSLGDREDGYTF.

V gene TRBV4-2 combines with J gene TRBJ2-1, with 11 bases that match TRBD2. The CDR3 spans 15 residues. Trimming took 1 base from V and 4 from J; bases not matched to a gene: 0. Germline assignment: CDR1 LGHNA and CDR2 YNFKEQ. The CDR3 loop reads CASSQGTSGYNEQFF. The CDR3, as DNA: TGTGCCAGCAGCCAAGGGACTAGCGGGTACAATGAGCAGTTCTTC.

CDR3 DNA: TGCGCCAGCAGCCGAGGAGAGAACTATGGCTACACCTTC. Translation: CASSRGENYGYTF. V and J are TRBV5-1 and TRBJ1-2; D is ambiguous. This CDR3 is built from 13 residues. Germline V gives CDR1 SGHRS, CDR2 YFSETQ. V was cut by 4 bases and J by 2 bases, with 9 bases left in between.